This T cell receptor beta chain was profiled in a study of early T cells in non-severe SARS-CoV-2 infection. Study-level information: With bulk RNA from unsorted whole blood as input, sequencing yielded unpaired chains.

The trim removed 7 bases at V and 4 bases at J, leaving 5 bases unmatched. The CDR3 consists of 14 residues. Germline V gene sequence: CDR1 MNHEY, CDR2 SVGAGI. This clonotype was observed a few times. Its specificity is not known. Tagging with unique molecular identifiers was applied to individual cDNA molecules. Via MiXCR, TCRdb re-called the 5' RACE reads, giving one row per CDR3 protein. The sample shows about 67,000 distinct CDR3 sequences, about 9.9% of them seen only once. Whole-study findings and limits: Reliance on VDJdb matching favored anti-spike CD8 responses; private and CD4 specificities were missed.

The TCR comes from an adult who was a healthcare worker with PCR-confirmed SARS-CoV-2 infection or an uninfected control (not recorded which). Sequenced input: whole blood. J is TRBJ2-1 and V is TRBV6-5; 9 nucleotides line up with TRBD1. The CDR3 region is CASMGGQGYNEQFF. In nucleotides, the CDR3 is TGTGCCAGCATGGGGGGACAGGGATACAATGAGCAGTTCTTC.